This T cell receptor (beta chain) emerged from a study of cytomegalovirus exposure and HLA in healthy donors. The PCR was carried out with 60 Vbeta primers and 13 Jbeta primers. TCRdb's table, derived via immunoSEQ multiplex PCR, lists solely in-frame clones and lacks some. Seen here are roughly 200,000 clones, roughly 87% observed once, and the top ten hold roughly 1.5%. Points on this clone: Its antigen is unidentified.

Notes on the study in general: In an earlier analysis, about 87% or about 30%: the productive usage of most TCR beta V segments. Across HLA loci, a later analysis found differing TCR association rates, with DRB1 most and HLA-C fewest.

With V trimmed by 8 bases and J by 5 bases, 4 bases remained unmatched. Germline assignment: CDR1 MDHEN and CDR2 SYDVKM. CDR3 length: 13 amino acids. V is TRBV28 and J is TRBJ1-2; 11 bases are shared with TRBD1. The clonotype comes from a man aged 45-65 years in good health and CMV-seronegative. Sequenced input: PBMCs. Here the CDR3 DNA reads TGTGCCAGCGGACAGGGGGCATGGTATGGCTACACCTTC. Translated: CASGQGAWYGYTF.